The clone carrying this T cell receptor beta chain turned up a few times. Preparation of the TCRbeta library was carried out with unique molecular identifiers. TCRdb processed the PCR reads anew with MiXCR; each CDR3 protein has one entry. The data show 670,000 or so distinct CDR3 sequences, 13% seen once. V lost 0 bases and J lost 4; bases outside the gene matches: 6. CDR1 and CDR2 from the germline V gene are SEHNR and FQNEAQ (reference sequence). The length of the CDR3 is 16 residues. These data belong to a study of T-cell reconstitution after alpha-beta-depleted transplantation in children. The V and J genes are TRBV7-9 and TRBJ2-1, with TRBD2 identical over 7 bases. The receptor comes from a girl aged 2-10 years with congenital amegakaryocytic thrombocytopenia, due to receive a stem cell transplant. Material: PBMCs, obtained before TCRalphabeta/CD19-depleted stem cell transplant. The CDR3 nucleotides read TGTGCCAGCAGCTTAGCGGGGGAGGGACCATACAATGAGCAGTTCTTC. Translation: CASSLAGEGPYNEQFF.